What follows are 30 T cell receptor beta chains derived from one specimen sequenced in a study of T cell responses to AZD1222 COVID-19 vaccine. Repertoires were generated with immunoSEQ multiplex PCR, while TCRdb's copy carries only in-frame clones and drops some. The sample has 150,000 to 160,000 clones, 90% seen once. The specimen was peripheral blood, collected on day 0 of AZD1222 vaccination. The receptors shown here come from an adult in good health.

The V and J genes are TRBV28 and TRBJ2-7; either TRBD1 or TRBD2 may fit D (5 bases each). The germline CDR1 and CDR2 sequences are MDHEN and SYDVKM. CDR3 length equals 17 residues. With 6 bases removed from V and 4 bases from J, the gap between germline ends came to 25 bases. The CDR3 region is CASSPLRMGPSAYEQYF. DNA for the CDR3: TGTGCCAGCAGCCCCCTCAGAATGGGACCTTCCGCTTACGAGCAGTACTTC.

The CDR3 reads CASSRHRGQGEGSNQPQHF. The CDR3 DNA follows: TGTGCCAGCAGCAGGCACAGGGGACAGGGGGAGGGGAGCAATCAGCCCCAGCATTTT. The chain uses TRBV21-1 and TRBJ1-5; TRBD1 is the table's D call, not checked against the DNA. TRBV21-1 is labeled a pseudogene. The CDR3 runs to 19 residues.

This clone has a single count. DNA of the CDR3: TGTGCCAGCAGCGTAGTCGACAGGGGGCTTTCACCCCTCCACTTT. Its protein is CASSVVDRGLSPLHF. The V call is TRBV9, the J call TRBJ1-6; TRBD1 matches 10 bases. Germline loops: CDR1 SGDLS, CDR2 YYNGEE. The V and J ends lost 0 bases and 9 bases, in that order; junction bases with no gene match: 3. This CDR3 is 15 amino acids long.

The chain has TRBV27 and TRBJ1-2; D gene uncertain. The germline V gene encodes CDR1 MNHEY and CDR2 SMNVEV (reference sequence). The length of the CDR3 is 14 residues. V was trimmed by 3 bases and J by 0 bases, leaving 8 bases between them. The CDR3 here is CASSFASSNYGYTF. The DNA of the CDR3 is TGTGCCAGCAGTTTCGCCTCATCTAACTATGGCTACACCTTC.

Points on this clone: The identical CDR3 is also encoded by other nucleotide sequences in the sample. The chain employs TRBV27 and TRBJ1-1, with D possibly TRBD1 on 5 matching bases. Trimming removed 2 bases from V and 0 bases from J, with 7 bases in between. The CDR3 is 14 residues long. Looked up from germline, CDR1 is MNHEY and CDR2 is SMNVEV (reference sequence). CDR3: CASSLGGVNTEAFF. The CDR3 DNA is TGTGCCAGCAGTTTAGGGGGGGTGAACACTGAAGCTTTCTTT.

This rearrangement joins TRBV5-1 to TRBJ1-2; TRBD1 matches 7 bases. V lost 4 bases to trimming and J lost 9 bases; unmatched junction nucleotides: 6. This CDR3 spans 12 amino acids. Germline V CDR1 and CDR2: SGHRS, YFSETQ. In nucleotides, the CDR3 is TGCGCCAGCAGCACGGGGACAGCCAGCTACACCTTC. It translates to CASSTGTASYTF.

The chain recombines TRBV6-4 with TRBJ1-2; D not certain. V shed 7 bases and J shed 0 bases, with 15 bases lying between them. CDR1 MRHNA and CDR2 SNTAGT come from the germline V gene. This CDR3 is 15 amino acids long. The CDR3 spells CASIKTRAANYGYTF. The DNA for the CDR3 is TGTGCCAGCATCAAAACAAGGGCCGCTAACTATGGCTACACCTTC.

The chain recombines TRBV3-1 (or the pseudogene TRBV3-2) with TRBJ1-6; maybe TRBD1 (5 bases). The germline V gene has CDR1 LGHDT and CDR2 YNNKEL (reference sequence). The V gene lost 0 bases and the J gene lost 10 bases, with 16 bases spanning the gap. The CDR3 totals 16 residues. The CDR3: CASSQEAMGESSPLHF. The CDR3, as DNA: TGTGCCAGCAGCCAAGAAGCAATGGGGGAGAGCTCACCCCTCCACTTT.

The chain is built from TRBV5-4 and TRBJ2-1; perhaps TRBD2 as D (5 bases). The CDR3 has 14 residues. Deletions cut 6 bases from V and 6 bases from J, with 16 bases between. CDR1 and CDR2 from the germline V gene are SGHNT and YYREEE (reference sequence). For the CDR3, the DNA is TGTGCCAGCACGACGCAAATAGCGACCAATGAGCAGTTCTTC. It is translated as CASTTQIATNEQFF.

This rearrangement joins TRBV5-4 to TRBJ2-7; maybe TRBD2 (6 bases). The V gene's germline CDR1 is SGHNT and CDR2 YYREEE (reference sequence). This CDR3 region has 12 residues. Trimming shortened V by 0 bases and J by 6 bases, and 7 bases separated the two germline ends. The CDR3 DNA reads TGTGCCAGCAGCTTGGGGACTACCGAGCAGTACTTC. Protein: CASSLGTTEQYF.

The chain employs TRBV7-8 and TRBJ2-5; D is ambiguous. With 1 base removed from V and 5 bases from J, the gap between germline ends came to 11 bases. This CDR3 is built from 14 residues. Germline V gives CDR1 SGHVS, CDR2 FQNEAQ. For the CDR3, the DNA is TGTGCCAGCAGCTTAGTGAGAGGTCAGGAGACCCAGTACTTC. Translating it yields CASSLVRGQETQYF.

The CDR3 here is CASSVDSASPLHF. The CDR3 bases are TGTGCCAGCAGCGTGGACAGCGCTTCACCCCTCCACTTT. The chain couples TRBV11-2 to TRBJ1-6; weak D call: TRBD1 (6 bases). The CDR3 is 13 residues long. Germline lookup yields CDR1 SGHAT and CDR2 FQNNGV. Trimming removed 5 bases at V and 9 bases at J, with 11 bases between.

The CDR3 DNA sequence: TGTGCCTGGAGTGAAGGCGGGGCCGGCACAGATACGCAGTATTTT. Protein product: CAWSEGGAGTDTQYF. The rearrangement links TRBV30 to TRBJ2-3; D possibly corresponds to TRBD2 (6 bases). CDR1 and CDR2 from the germline V gene are GTSNPN and SVGIG (reference sequence). V was shortened by 1 base and J by 1 base, with 12 bases between the two germline ends. The CDR3 is 15 amino acids.

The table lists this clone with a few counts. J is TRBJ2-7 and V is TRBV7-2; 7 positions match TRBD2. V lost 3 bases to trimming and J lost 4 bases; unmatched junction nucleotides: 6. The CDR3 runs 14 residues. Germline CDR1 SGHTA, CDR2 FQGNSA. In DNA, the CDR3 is TGTGCCAGCAGCTTTCTCGGGGAGGGGTACGAGCAGTACTTC. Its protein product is CASSFLGEGYEQYF.

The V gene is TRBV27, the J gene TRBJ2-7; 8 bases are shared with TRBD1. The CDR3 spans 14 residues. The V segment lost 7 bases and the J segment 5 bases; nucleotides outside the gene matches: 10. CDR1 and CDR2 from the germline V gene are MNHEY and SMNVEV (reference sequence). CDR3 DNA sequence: TGTGCCAGCACCCGGACAGGGTTAATCGACGAGCAGTACTTC. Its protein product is CASTRTGLIDEQYF.

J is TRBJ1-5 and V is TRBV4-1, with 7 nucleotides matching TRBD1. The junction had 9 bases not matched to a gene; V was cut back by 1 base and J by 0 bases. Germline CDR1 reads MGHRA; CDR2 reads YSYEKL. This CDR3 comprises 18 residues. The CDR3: CASSQVPTQGYSNQPQHF. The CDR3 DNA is TGCGCCAGCAGCCAAGTGCCCACACAGGGGTATAGCAATCAGCCCCAGCATTTT.

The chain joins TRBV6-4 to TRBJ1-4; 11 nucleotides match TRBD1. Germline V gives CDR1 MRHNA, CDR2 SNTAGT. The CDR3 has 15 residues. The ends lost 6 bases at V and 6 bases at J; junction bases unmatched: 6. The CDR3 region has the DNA TGTGCCAGCAGCGCCCGGACAGGGGGCGATGAAAAACTGTTTTTT. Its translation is CASSARTGGDEKLFF.

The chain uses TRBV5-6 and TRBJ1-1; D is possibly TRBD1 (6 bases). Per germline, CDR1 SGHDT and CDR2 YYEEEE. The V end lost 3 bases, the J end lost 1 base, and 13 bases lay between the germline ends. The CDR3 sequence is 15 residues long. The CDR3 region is CASSSRTGKNTEAFF. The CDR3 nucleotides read TGTGCCAGCAGCTCCCGTACAGGGAAGAACACTGAAGCTTTCTTT.

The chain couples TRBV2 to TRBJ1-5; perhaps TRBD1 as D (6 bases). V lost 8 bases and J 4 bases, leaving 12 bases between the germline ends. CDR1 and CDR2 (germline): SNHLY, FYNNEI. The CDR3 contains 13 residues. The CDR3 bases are TGTGCCAGCGACTTAGGGGGTAATCAGCCCCAGCATTTT. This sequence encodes CASDLGGNQPQHF.

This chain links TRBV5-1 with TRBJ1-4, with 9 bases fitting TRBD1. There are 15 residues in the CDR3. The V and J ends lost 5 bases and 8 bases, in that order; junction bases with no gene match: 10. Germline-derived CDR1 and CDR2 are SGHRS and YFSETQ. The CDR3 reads CASRPGQGREEKLFF. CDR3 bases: TGCGCCAGCAGACCTGGACAGGGGAGGGAGGAAAAACTGTTTTTT.

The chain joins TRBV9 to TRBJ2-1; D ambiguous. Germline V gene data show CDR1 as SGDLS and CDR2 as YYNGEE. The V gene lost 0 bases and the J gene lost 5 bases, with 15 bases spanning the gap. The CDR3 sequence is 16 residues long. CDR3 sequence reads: CASSVGLLQADNEQFF. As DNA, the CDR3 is TGTGCCAGCAGCGTAGGACTCCTCCAGGCTGACAATGAGCAGTTCTTC.

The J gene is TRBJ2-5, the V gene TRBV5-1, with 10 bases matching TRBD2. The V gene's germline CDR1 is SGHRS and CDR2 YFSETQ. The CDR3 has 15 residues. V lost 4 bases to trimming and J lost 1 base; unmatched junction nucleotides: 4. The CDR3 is CASSPGTSVQETQYF. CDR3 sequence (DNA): TGCGCCAGCAGCCCGGGGACTAGCGTCCAAGAGACCCAGTACTTC. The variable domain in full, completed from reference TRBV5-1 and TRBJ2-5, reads KAGVTQTPRYLIKTRGQQVTLSCSPISGHRSVSWYQQTPGQGLQFLFEYFSETQRNKGNFPGRFSGRQFSNSRSEMNVSTLELGDSALYLCASSPGTSVQETQYFGPGTRLLVL.

In DNA form, the CDR3 reads TGCGCCAGCAGCTTTACAGGGATCCAAGAGACCCAGTACTTC. Amino acids: CASSFTGIQETQYF. V usage is TRBV5-1 and J usage is TRBJ2-5, with D possibly matching TRBD1 (6 bases). The CDR3 consists of 14 residues. Germline CDR1 SGHRS, CDR2 YFSETQ. V lost 2 bases and J 1 base, leaving 9 bases between the germline ends.

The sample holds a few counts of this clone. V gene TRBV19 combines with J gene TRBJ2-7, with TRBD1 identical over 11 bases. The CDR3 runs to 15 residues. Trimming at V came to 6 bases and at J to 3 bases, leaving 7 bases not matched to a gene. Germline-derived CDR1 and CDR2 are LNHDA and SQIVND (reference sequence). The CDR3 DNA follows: TGTGCCAGTAGCCGCGGGGGGACAGGGGGCTACGAGCAGTACTTC. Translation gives CASSRGGTGGYEQYF.

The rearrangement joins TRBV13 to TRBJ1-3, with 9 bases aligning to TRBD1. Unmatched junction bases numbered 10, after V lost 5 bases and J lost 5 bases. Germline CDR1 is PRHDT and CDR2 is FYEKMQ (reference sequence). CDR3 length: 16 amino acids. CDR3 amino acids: CASSLGPGQGRNTIYF. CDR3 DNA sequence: TGTGCCAGCAGCCTGGGCCCGGGACAGGGAAGAAACACCATATATTTT.

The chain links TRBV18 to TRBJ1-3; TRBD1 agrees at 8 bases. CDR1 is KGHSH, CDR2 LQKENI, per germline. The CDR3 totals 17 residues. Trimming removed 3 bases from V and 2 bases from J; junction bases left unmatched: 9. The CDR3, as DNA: TGTGCCAGCTCACCTGGACAGGGATCTCTAGCTGGAAACACCATATATTTT. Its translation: CASSPGQGSLAGNTIYF.

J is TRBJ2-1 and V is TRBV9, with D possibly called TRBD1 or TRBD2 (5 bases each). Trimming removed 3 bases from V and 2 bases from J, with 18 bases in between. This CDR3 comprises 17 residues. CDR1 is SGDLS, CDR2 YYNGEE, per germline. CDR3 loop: CASSALPPGPTYNEQFF. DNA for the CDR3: TGTGCCAGCAGCGCCCTCCCTCCGGGGCCCACCTACAATGAGCAGTTCTTC.

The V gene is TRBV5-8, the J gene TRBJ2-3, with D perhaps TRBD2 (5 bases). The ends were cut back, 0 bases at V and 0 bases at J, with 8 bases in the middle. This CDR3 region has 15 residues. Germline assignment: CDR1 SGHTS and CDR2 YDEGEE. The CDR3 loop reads CASSLAGVSTDTQYF. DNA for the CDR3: TGTGCCAGCAGCTTGGCCGGGGTCAGCACAGATACGCAGTATTTT.

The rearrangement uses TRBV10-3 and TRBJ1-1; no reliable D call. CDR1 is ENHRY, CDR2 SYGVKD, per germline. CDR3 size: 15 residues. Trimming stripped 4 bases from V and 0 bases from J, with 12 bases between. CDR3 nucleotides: TGTGCCATCAGTGGGGATACACAAATGAACACTGAAGCTTTCTTT. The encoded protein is CAISGDTQMNTEAFF.

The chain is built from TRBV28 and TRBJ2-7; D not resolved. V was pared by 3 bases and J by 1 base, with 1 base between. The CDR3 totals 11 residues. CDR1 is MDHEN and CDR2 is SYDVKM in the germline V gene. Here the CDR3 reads CASSFSYEQYF. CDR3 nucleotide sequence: TGTGCCAGCAGTTTTTCCTACGAGCAGTACTTC.